This TCR beta chain was profiled in a study of control samples from healthy donors and cancer patients. V shed 10 bases and J 4 bases; nucleotides not matched to a gene: 8. Germline lookup yields CDR1 KGHDR and CDR2 SFDVKD. This CDR3 comprises 13 residues. Using immunoSEQ multiplex PCR, the repertoire was profiled, and TCRdb retains in-frame clones only, with some absent. The sample comprises more than 85,000 clones, 85% to 90% of which are singletons, and about 3.9% rests with the top ten. The receptor comes from a woman aged 60-70 years with lung cancer. The specimen was PBMCs. The chain recombines TRBV24-1 with TRBJ2-7; 8 positions match TRBD1. This chain's CDR3 is CATTTGAEYEQYF. The CDR3 bases are TGTGCCACGACGACAGGGGCCGAATACGAGCAGTACTTC.